This record concerns one T cell receptor beta chain sequence. Its antigen remains unidentified. It has no much larger one-base neighbor in the sample; base qualities were not kept. The record originates from a study of shared clonotypes between healthy human individuals (dated by TCRdb to 2018 to 2020). Some background on the complete study: A couple of women and a few men aged 18 to 49 years were included in the cohort. For each donor, CD4 naive and CD4 memory were each given three plates, CD8 naive was given two plates, and CD8 memory was given one plate. The study deeply sequenced blood TCR repertoires of roughly five healthy adults to estimate repertoire size and the extent of clonotype sharing between individuals. To increase sequencing depth and limit assay-specific biases, different laboratories used diverse techniques to prepare libraries and sequence TCR repertoires. Per donor, leukapheresis produced somewhere between about 0.9 and 9.5 billion PBMCs. Broader findings and caveats from the paper: Based on pairwise subsampling, the degree of clonotype sharing among donors was expected to be affected by sequencing depth. Because the study included only a small number of donors, the genetic and exposure-history diversity represented was limited. Clonotypes shared by all four sorted-subset donors showed higher generation probabilities than non-shared clonotypes. Naive subsets generally had larger estimated clonotype richness than memory subsets did. Sampling was limited to blood, and TCR repertoires in tissue likely differ from TCR repertoires in blood. Incomplete sequencing was indicated by rarefaction of sorted-subset datasets, despite the large sequencing depth. Across several donors, approximately 5% of naive CD4, roughly 3.3% of naive CD8, roughly 2.2% of memory CD4, and over 0.35% of memory CD8 clonotypes were shared.

As encoded in the germline V gene (reference sequence), CDR1 is GTSNPN while CDR2 is SVGIG. V loses 3 bases, J loses 2 bases, and the germline ends lie 22 bases apart. Including the terminal cysteine and phenylalanine, the CDR3 comprises 17 residues. CDR3 DNA is the only sequence kept; it has 51 bases, read in frame from the first base. The donors were healthy, HIV-negative adults who had no recently reported acute infections or vaccinations. All donors were Caucasian adults living in Nashville, Tennessee, USA. CD4+ T cells were enriched by magnetic negative selection; naive cells were then positively selected on CD45RA, and the negative fraction formed the memory subset. Blood was obtained by leukapheresis, after which PBMCs were separated by Ficoll-Histopaque density gradient centrifugation and cryopreserved in liquid nitrogen vapor phase. Analytical flow cytometry was used to check the purity and quantity of each magnetically sorted T cell population. Each sorted fraction had its genomic DNA isolated and then quantified by UV absorbance on a Nanodrop 2000c.

TCR CDR3 regions were amplified from genomic DNA by multiplex PCR using the deep immunoSEQ assay. For each cell subset, the extracted genomic DNA was distributed evenly across all wells of several immunoSEQ 96-well plates, and each plate served as one replicate. For sorted subsets, each replicate PCR was loaded with approximately 200 ng genomic DNA, equivalent to 32,000 or so T cell genomes. The purified libraries were quantified using a Qubit 3.0 fluorometer, sized with a Bioanalyzer 2100, and then quantified again using the KAPA Library Quantification kit. Every immunoSEQ 96-well plate was sequenced on a separate single-read 150-cycle Illumina NextSeq 550 flow cell. In the source study's methods: Because only junctional sequences without quality scores were contained in the immunoSEQ output, filtering matching that applied to full-length reads could not be performed. Sequences were annotated with PyIR, a Python wrapper for IgBLAST v1.9, using IMGT germline references to assign V/J genes and CDR3. Reads with weak V/J assignments (E-value above 1e-6), missing CDR3, stop codons, out-of-frame junctions, or ambiguous translated residues were removed. V3J clonotypes were defined as sequences sharing the same inferred V gene, J gene, and CDR3 amino acid sequence. Percentage overlap between repertoires was computed as shared unique clonotypes divided by the size of the smaller repertoire. Three approaches were used to assess repertoire richness: RTK rarefaction, the Chao1 estimator, and Recon v2.1 estimates of unobserved clonotypes. Generation probabilities were computed with OLGA for all TCRbeta clonotypes obtained by the gDNA method from four donors. TCRdb retrieved this table from immuneACCESS and kept in-frame rearrangements only. Not all clones are present; in checked studies, unresolved V genes account for under half, and no reason is known for the remainder. Clone size and the V and J calls come from that table; the DNA yielded D and trimming. For this sample the table gives 2,500,000 or so clones, of which around 90% were detected only once. Over 0.12% of the sample is taken by the ten largest.

The sample was naive CD4+ T cells sorted from blood. This specimen's cell subset or site label, interpreted: CD45RA+ positively selected. The sequence was obtained from a man aged 18 to 35 in good health. The rearrangement joined TRBV30 to TRBJ1-1; no D gene call is confident. The CDR3 loop reads CAWSPAHGVGFNTEAFF. The nucleotides read TGTGCCTGGAGCCCCGCCCATGGAGTAGGGTTTAACACTGAAGCTTTCTTT.